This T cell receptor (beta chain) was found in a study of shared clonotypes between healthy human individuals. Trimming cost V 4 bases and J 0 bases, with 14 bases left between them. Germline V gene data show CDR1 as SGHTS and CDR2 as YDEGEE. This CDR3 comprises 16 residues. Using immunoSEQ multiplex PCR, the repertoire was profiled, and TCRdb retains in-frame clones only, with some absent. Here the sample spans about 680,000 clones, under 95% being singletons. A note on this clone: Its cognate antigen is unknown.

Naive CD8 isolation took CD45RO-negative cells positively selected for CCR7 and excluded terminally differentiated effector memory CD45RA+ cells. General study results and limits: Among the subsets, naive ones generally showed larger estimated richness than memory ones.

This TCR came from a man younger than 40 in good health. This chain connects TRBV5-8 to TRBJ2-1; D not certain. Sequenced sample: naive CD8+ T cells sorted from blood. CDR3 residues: CASSLPFRLSYNEQFF. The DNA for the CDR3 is TGTGCCAGCAGCCTACCCTTTAGGCTCTCCTACAATGAGCAGTTCTTC.